The clone carrying this T cell receptor beta chain was seen a handful of times. TCRdb's table, derived via immunoSEQ multiplex PCR, lists solely in-frame clones and lacks some. The repertoire has some 200,000 clones, approximately 87% of them found once; the top ten carry roughly 3.9%. The data belong to a study of blood T cell repertoires in COVID-19. Study-level background: Samples taken during acute and convalescent COVID-19 were collected in the United States, Italy and Spain. PBMCs, B-cell-depleted T cells, or T cells provided the cDNA or gDNA that made up the material.

The specimen sequenced was peripheral blood. This TCR came from a man aged 18 to 29 with active or convalescent COVID-19.

The CDR3, as DNA: TGTGCCAGCAGCACACTCCTCGGGTACCCTGAGCAGTTCTTC. Translated: CASSTLLGYPEQFF. V is TRBV7-9 and J is TRBJ2-1; the D is unclear. This CDR3 has 14 amino acids. V lost 5 bases to trimming and J lost 9 bases, with 17 bases between them. The germline CDR1 and CDR2 sequences are SEHNR and FQNEAQ (reference sequence).